This TCR beta chain was observed in a study of PD-L1 blockade in urothelial cancer. Whole-study context: Blood was analyzed 3 weeks (second dose) and 6 weeks after treatment start.

The sample's time point: pretreatment peripheral blood. For each patient, 1 to 8 samples were obtained, pretreatment and on-treatment. This CDR3 is built from 16 residues. Spiking of synthetic TCR analog templates was performed in each PCR. Profiled with immunoSEQ multiplex PCR; TCRdb holds only in-frame clones, not every one. The sample has about 81,000 clones; about 82% are singletons. The receptor was derived from a man aged 40-49 years with urothelial cancer. This chain connects TRBV7-5 to TRBJ2-3; the DNA was not compared with TRBD1, the D call given in the table. TRBV7-5 is listed as a pseudogene. The source was PBMCs, collected around atezolizumab (anti-PD-L1) treatment. DNA for the CDR3: TGTGCCAGAAGCTTAAATAACAGGACGAGCACAGATACGCAGTATTTT. Amino acid sequence: CARSLNNRTSTDTQYF.